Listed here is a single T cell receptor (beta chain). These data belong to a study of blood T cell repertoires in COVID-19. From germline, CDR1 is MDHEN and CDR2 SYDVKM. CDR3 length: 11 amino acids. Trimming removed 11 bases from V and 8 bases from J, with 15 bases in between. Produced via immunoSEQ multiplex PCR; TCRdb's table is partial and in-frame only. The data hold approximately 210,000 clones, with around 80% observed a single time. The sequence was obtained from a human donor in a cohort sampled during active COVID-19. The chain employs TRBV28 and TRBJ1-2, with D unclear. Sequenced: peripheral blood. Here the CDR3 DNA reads TGTGCCGCGCGGGAACAGCGGGGCTACACCTTC. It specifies CAAREQRGYTF.